The 5 T cell receptor beta chains below come from one sample, sequenced in a study of blood T cell repertoires in COVID-19. Repertoires were generated with immunoSEQ multiplex PCR, while TCRdb's copy carries only in-frame clones and drops some. The table lists 100,000 to 140,000 clones, around 90% of them singletons. Sequenced: peripheral blood. These receptors were taken from a woman younger than 45 with acute or convalescent COVID-19.

The chain carries TRBV11-1 and TRBJ2-7; the match to TRBD1 covers 10 bases. Germline V gene data show CDR1 as SGHAT and CDR2 as FQDESV (reference sequence). The CDR3 totals 16 residues. Trimming removed 1 base from V and 2 bases from J; junction bases left unmatched: 5. CDR3 nucleotides: TGTGCCAGCAGCTTAGTTGCGGGGACAGGGGCCTACGAGCAGTACTTC. The encoded protein is CASSLVAGTGAYEQYF.

The chain recombines TRBV7-2 with TRBJ2-1, with D tentatively TRBD2 (6 bases). The CDR3 spans 16 residues. V was pared by 5 bases and J by 10 bases, with 24 bases between. The germline V gene has CDR1 SGHTA and CDR2 FQGNSA. The CDR3 DNA is TGTGCCAGCAGCCTGTATCGGACTAATGGCGTGGAGGAGCAGTTCTTC. It specifies CASSLYRTNGVEEQFF.

The chain has TRBV3-1 (or the pseudogene TRBV3-2) and TRBJ2-1, with 15 nucleotides matching TRBD2. V was clipped by 1 base and J by 6 bases; unmatched bases: 7. The CDR3 extends over 18 amino acids. Germline V gene lookup returns CDR1 LGHDT and CDR2 YNNKEL (reference sequence). This CDR3 reads CASSQVYVGLAGGNEQFF. The CDR3 DNA reads TGTGCCAGCAGCCAAGTTTATGTGGGACTAGCGGGAGGCAATGAGCAGTTCTTC.

The gene calls are TRBV3-1 (or the pseudogene TRBV3-2) and TRBJ2-1; 8 nucleotides line up with TRBD1. Losses at the gene ends were 1 base for V and 4 bases for J; bases not matched to a gene: 9. The germline gives CDR1 LGHDT, CDR2 YNNKEL (reference sequence). The CDR3 has 17 residues. The CDR3 DNA reads TGTGCCAGCAGCCAAGTTGTCTCAGGGGGCAATTACAATGAGCAGTTCTTC. It encodes CASSQVVSGGNYNEQFF.

This chain uses TRBV4-1 with TRBJ2-1; 8 nucleotides match TRBD2. V dropped 3 bases and J dropped 5; count of bases not matched to a gene: 12. Germline CDR1 is MGHRA and CDR2 is YSYEKL. This CDR3 contains 17 residues. In DNA form, the CDR3 reads TGCGCCAGCAGCCACGTCACGCCGGGACTAGGGGACAATGAGCAGTTCTTC. Translated, it gives CASSHVTPGLGDNEQFF.